This T cell receptor beta chain derives from a study of blood T cells in healthy people across ages. Overall study findings and caveats: Roughly linearly, TCR beta diversity per million T cells fell as age increased.

Sample-barcoded 5' priming and a J-beta primer mix drove a second PCR of 7 to 11 cycles. Through a template-switch adaptor with 12 random nucleotides, each cDNA molecule received a tag. TCRdb fed the 5' RACE reads into MiXCR, producing one record per CDR3 protein. Of roughly 1.9 million distinct CDR3 sequences listed, 35% to 50% are singletons. With respect to this clonotype: Its antigen is currently unknown.

For every donor, a draw yielded ten milliliters of peripheral blood. V gave up 4 bases and J gave up 7 bases, with 11 bases separating them. The germline V gene encodes CDR1 DFQATT and CDR2 SNEGSKA (reference sequence). This CDR3 has 12 amino acids. The origin of this receptor is a human donor in good health. The sample was blood. The rearrangement links TRBV20-1 to TRBJ2-1; D tentatively reads TRBD1 or TRBD2 (5 bases each). CDR3 sequence reads: CSAKEGSNEQFF. The CDR3, as DNA: TGCAGTGCTAAAGAGGGGTCGAATGAGCAGTTCTTC.